One sample yielded the 28 T cell receptor beta chains listed below, sequenced in a study of T cell repertoires in aging, cancer and after chemotherapy. Multiplex touch-down PCR with TRB-A/B primers amplified rearranged V-D-J TRB sequences. MiXCR, applied by TCRdb to the multiplex PCR reads, yields one record per CDR3 protein. The table has 5,000 to 6,500 distinct CDR3 sequences, around 35% seen once. Amplification of TCR beta used genomic DNA extracted from peripheral blood. What was sequenced was blood. The receptors stem from a human donor with a blood cancer.

About this clonotype: At one end, the junction sequence differs from germline, possibly due to a read error. J is TRBJ1-1 and V is TRBV6-5; D possibly corresponds to TRBD1 (6 bases). The CDR3 loop spans 15 amino acids. Per germline, CDR1 MNHEY and CDR2 SVGAGI. The CDR3 bases are TGCGCCAGCAGTGAGATCGGGGGGCTGGACACTGAAGCTTTCTTT. Its translation is CASSEIGGLDTEAFF.

This clonotype was found a few times. The gene calls are TRBV6-5 and TRBJ1-6; D unclear. Looked up from germline, CDR1 is MNHEY and CDR2 is SVGAGI. V was clipped by 4 bases and J by 9 bases, with 16 bases between them. The CDR3 consists of 15 residues. The CDR3 sequence is CASSSLAPIGSPLHF. CDR3 in DNA: TGTGCCAGCAGTTCCCTCGCCCCTATCGGTTCACCCCTCCACTTT.

This clonotype showed up just a few times. The chain joins TRBV12-3 or TRBV12-4 to TRBJ2-3; D uncertain. CDR3 length: 15 residues. V was shortened by 0 bases and J by 1 base, with 8 bases between the two germline ends. The chain's CDR3 is CASSLARERTDTQYF. CDR3 sequence (DNA): TGTGCCAGCAGTTTAGCGCGCGAGCGCACAGATACGCAGTATTTT.

This clonotype was seen a handful of times. The genes are TRBV5-6 and TRBJ2-3, with unresolved D. Germline lookup yields CDR1 SGHDT and CDR2 YYEEEE. CDR3 length: 16 amino acids. The V end was cut by 0 bases, the J end by 1 base, with 12 bases between. The CDR3 is CASSLVDPVRTDTQYF. Written as DNA, the CDR3 is TGTGCCAGCAGCTTGGTAGATCCGGTTCGCACAGATACGCAGTATTTT.

The chain couples TRBV6-5 to TRBJ2-7, with D tentatively TRBD1 (6 bases). Trimming removed 6 bases from V and 6 bases from J, with 12 bases in between. CDR1 MNHEY and CDR2 SVGAGI come from the germline V gene. The length of the CDR3 is 12 residues. Written as DNA, the CDR3 is TGTGCCAGCAGCTTCACAGGGCGCGAGCAGTACTTC. Encoded protein: CASSFTGREQYF.

The chain combines TRBV6-5 with TRBJ2-2; 8 bases map to TRBD2. The V and J ends lost 6 bases and 7 bases, in that order; junction bases with no gene match: 16. Germline loops: CDR1 MNHEY, CDR2 SVGAGI. The CDR3 is 17 amino acids. The CDR3 bases are TGTGCCAGCAGCTTTTCAGGGCTAGCGGGCTTTAGCGGGGAGCTGTTTTTT. This encodes CASSFSGLAGFSGELFF.

The rearrangement uses TRBV12-3 or TRBV12-4 and TRBJ2-3; D is perhaps TRBD2 (5 bases). Deletions cut 5 bases from V and 2 bases from J, with 11 bases between. The CDR3 has 14 residues. The CDR3 spells CASSGLDLTDTQYF. The CDR3 DNA is TGTGCCAGCAGTGGACTCGACCTCACAGATACGCAGTATTTT.

This clonotype has only one observation. This chain joins TRBV6-1 and TRBJ2-5, with a tentative D call TRBD2 (5 bases). Trimming shortened V by 3 bases and J by 4 bases, and 21 bases separated the two germline ends. Germline values: CDR1 MNHNS, CDR2 SASEGT. The CDR3 spans 17 residues. Here the CDR3 reads CASSDLVSAGGGETQYF. The CDR3 region has the DNA TGTGCCAGCAGTGATCTGGTGTCGGCTGGAGGCGGAGAGACCCAGTACTTC.

This clonotype was seen a few times. The chain uses TRBV27 and TRBJ2-7; 9 bases are a match to TRBD2. The germline V gene has CDR1 MNHEY and CDR2 SMNVEV (reference sequence). This CDR3 spans 15 amino acids. The junction had 11 bases not matched to a gene; V was cut back by 6 bases and J by 5 bases. The CDR3 region has the DNA TGTGCCAGCAGGGCGGGACTAGCCTGGGCCCACGAGCAGTACTTC. Residues: CASRAGLAWAHEQYF.

V gene TRBV6-1 combines with J gene TRBJ2-3; 16 positions match TRBD2. Germline V CDR1 and CDR2: MNHNS, SASEGT. V dropped 4 bases and J dropped 5; count of bases not matched to a gene: 6. The CDR3 is made up of 17 amino acids. CDR3 region: CASSAGTSGRARDTQYF. DNA for the CDR3: TGTGCCAGCAGTGCAGGGACTAGCGGGAGGGCGAGAGATACGCAGTATTTT.

The chain carries TRBV24-1 and TRBJ2-7; D possibly corresponds to TRBD1 (6 bases). The CDR3 runs to 16 residues. Germline CDR1 is KGHDR and CDR2 is SFDVKD. V was cut by 4 bases and J by 3 bases, with 18 bases left in between. In DNA form, the CDR3 reads TGTGCCACCAGTGACCCCCACAGGGAAGCCTTCTACGAGCAGTACTTC. As protein: CATSDPHREAFYEQYF.

This sequence joins TRBV27 and TRBJ2-1, with 11 bases matching TRBD2. Germline V gives CDR1 MNHEY, CDR2 SMNVEV (reference sequence). The CDR3 totals 14 residues. J lost 6 bases, V lost 5 bases, and 3 bases had no gene match. The CDR3 sequence is CASSLAGGFNEQFF. The CDR3 DNA sequence: TGTGCCAGCAGTCTAGCGGGAGGATTCAATGAGCAGTTCTTC.

This chain connects TRBV6-5 to TRBJ1-6; tentatively, D is TRBD1 (6 bases). CDR1 is MNHEY and CDR2 is SVGAGI in the germline V gene. CDR3 length equals 17 residues. Trimming pared 0 bases from V and 9 bases from J, leaving 18 bases between. CDR3 amino acids: CASSYSIPAQGGSPLHF. The CDR3 DNA follows: TGTGCCAGCAGTTACTCGATACCCGCACAGGGCGGTTCACCCCTCCACTTT.

Note on this clonotype: A read error may produce the germline difference seen at one junction end. This chain joins TRBV5-1 and TRBJ1-5; D is undetermined. The germline gives CDR1 SGHRS, CDR2 YFSETQ. The CDR3 consists of 13 residues. The CDR3 region has the DNA TGTGCCAGCCAGAAAGGGTTCAATCAGCCCCAGCATTTT. Protein product: CASQKGFNQPQHF. Based on the CDR3 plus reference TRBV5-1 and TRBJ1-5, the full variable domain is KAGVTQTPRYLIKTRGQQVTLSCSPISGHRSVSWYQQTPGQGLQFLFEYFSETQRNKGNFPGRFSGRQFSNSRSEMNVSTLELGDSALYLCASQKGFNQPQHFGDGTRLSIL.

This rearrangement joins TRBV7-6 to TRBJ2-7; the match to TRBD1 covers 11 bases. Germline V CDR1 and CDR2: SGHVS, FNYEAQ. CDR3 length: 16 amino acids. J gave up 6 bases and V 5 bases, and 12 bases lay outside the gene matches. The DNA for the CDR3 is TGTGCCAGCAGCCAACTCCAGCTCGGGACAGGGGGCGAGCAGTACTTC. Amino acids: CASSQLQLGTGGEQYF.

This clonotype has only a few counts. The V call is TRBV6-5, the J call TRBJ2-7; perhaps TRBD1 as D (5 bases). CDR3 length: 14 residues. With 4 bases removed from V and 0 bases from J, the gap between germline ends came to 10 bases. Germline CDR1 reads MNHEY; CDR2 reads SVGAGI. The CDR3 DNA sequence: TGTGCCAGCAGTTCGACAGTTGTCTCCTACGAGCAGTACTTC. Translated: CASSSTVVSYEQYF.

This chain links TRBV21-1 with TRBJ2-5. TRBV21-1 is a known pseudogene. The CDR3 extends over 14 amino acids. CDR3 protein: CASSKMYFQETQYF. For the CDR3, the DNA is TGTGCCAGCAGCAAAATGTACTTCCAAGAGACCCAGTACTTC.

This chain links TRBV27 with TRBJ2-5; D possibly corresponds to TRBD2 (5 bases). V lost 10 bases and J 5 bases, leaving 17 bases between the germline ends. Germline V CDR1 and CDR2: MNHEY, SMNVEV (reference sequence). This CDR3 is built from 13 residues. The CDR3 bases are TGTGCCACGCAACCGGGGTTCGGGGAGACCCAGTACTTC. Its protein product is CATQPGFGETQYF.

DNA for the CDR3: TGTGCCAGTACCACGACTCCAACCGGGGAGCTGTTTTTT. Encoded protein: CASTTTPTGELFF. The chain uses TRBV19 and TRBJ2-2; no clear D. V lost 7 bases to trimming and J lost 5 bases, with 11 bases between them. Looked up from germline, CDR1 is LNHDA and CDR2 is SQIVND (reference sequence). The CDR3 totals 13 residues.

This clonotype was seen a handful of times. J is TRBJ1-2 and V is TRBV10-3; maybe TRBD1 (5 bases). The length of the CDR3 is 16 residues. Trimming shortened V by 0 bases and J by 8 bases, and 19 bases separated the two germline ends. Germline V gene data show CDR1 as ENHRY and CDR2 as SYGVKD. CDR3 nucleotides: TGTGCCATCAGTGAGTCTCCAGGGTGGGATCCTAGGGGCTACACCTTC. This codes for CAISESPGWDPRGYTF.

By share, this clonotype ranks as medium-sized. The chain uses TRBV6-1 and TRBJ1-6; D gene unclear. The length of the CDR3 is 11 residues. In germline, CDR1 is MNHNS, CDR2 SASEGT. Trimming left V 5 bases short and J 10 bases short, with 6 bases between. The CDR3 DNA reads TGTGCCAGCAGTTCACCGTCACCCCTCCACTTT. This translates into CASSSPSPLHF.

This chain connects TRBV6-6 to TRBJ1-2; 10 nucleotides match TRBD1. Trimming took 10 bases from V and 5 from J; bases not matched to a gene: 10. This CDR3 is 14 amino acids long. The germline V gene encodes CDR1 MNHNY and CDR2 SVGAGI (reference sequence). The CDR3 bases are TGTGCCAACAGAGAGACAGGGGGCGGGTATGGCTACACCTTC. Translation: CANRETGGGYGYTF.

The chain carries TRBV19 and TRBJ2-3; the match to TRBD2 covers 7 bases. This CDR3 is built from 15 residues. The V and J ends lost 7 bases and 4 bases, in that order; junction bases with no gene match: 11. Germline CDR1 and CDR2: LNHDA and SQIVND (reference sequence). CDR3: CASTPGGGRADTQYF. In DNA, the CDR3 is TGTGCCAGTACCCCGGGCGGGGGTCGGGCAGATACGCAGTATTTT.

This clonotype was observed a few times. The chain is built from TRBV6-1 and TRBJ1-1; 7 positions match TRBD1. The CDR3 runs to 13 residues. V lost 5 bases, J lost 5 bases, and 5 bases stayed unmatched. Germline V gives CDR1 MNHNS, CDR2 SASEGT. CDR3 nucleotides: TGTGCCAGCAGTAACCAGGGGGGGACTGAAGCTTTCTTT. Translating gives CASSNQGGTEAFF.

This clonotype came up a few times. The chain combines TRBV4-3 with TRBJ2-6; 9 nucleotides line up with TRBD2. The CDR3 length is 18 residues. V lost 0 bases, J lost 2 bases, and 5 bases stayed unmatched. Germline loops: CDR1 LGHNA, CDR2 YSLEER. CDR3 sequence: CASSQDIAGVTGANVLTF. The CDR3 nucleotides read TGCGCCAGCAGCCAAGATATAGCGGGAGTTACTGGGGCCAACGTCCTGACTTTC.

This clonotype was detected a few times. The CDR3 sequence: CASSFRNTGELFF. CDR3 bases: TGTGCCAGCAGCTTCCGGAACACCGGGGAGCTGTTTTTT. This sequence joins TRBV5-5 and TRBJ2-2; D uncertain. Germline CDR1 and CDR2: SGHKS and YYEKEE (reference sequence). V dropped 2 bases and J dropped 1 base, with 3 bases sitting between them. This CDR3 comprises 13 residues.

V is TRBV19 and J is TRBJ2-1, with 12 nucleotides matching TRBD2. In germline, CDR1 is LNHDA, CDR2 SQIVND (reference sequence). This CDR3 comprises 19 residues. V dropped 9 bases and J dropped 0; count of bases not matched to a gene: 15. This chain's CDR3 is CASSEVLAGGPPSYNEQFF. The CDR3 region has the DNA TGTGCCAGCAGTGAGGTGCTAGCGGGAGGGCCTCCCTCCTACAATGAGCAGTTCTTC.

The chain links TRBV27 to TRBJ1-1; a possible D gene is TRBD1 (5 bases). This CDR3 spans 13 amino acids. V was pared by 5 bases and J by 5 bases, with 12 bases between. Germline V gene data show CDR1 as MNHEY and CDR2 as SMNVEV (reference sequence). The CDR3 spells CASSARSGTEAFF. DNA of the CDR3: TGTGCCAGCAGTGCTAGATCAGGGACTGAAGCTTTCTTT.